The present T cell receptor beta chain was sequenced within a study of cytomegalovirus exposure and HLA in healthy donors. The primer mix had 60 Vbeta and 13 Jbeta primers. Generated by immunoSEQ multiplex PCR, the TCRdb table keeps only in-frame clones and is missing some. Here the sample spans approximately 160,000 clones, roughly 84% being singletons. The CDR3 loop spans 13 amino acids. Germline V lookup: CDR1 SQVTM, CDR2 ANQGSEA. General study results and limits: As confirmed in vitro, a few CMV-associated chains were specific for CMV antigens.

Notes on this clone: Its antigen is currently unknown.

The receptor comes from a male donor in good health and CMV-seronegative. Material: PBMCs. The rearrangement joins TRBV29-1 to TRBJ2-5; D is possibly TRBD1 (6 bases). The tail of the sequence fits TRBJ2-7 better, so the J call may be wrong. The CDR3 reads CSAGGRLNYEQYF. The CDR3 region has the DNA TGCAGCGCTGGGGGCAGATTAAACTACGAGCAGTACTTC.